These T cell receptor beta chains were read from a single sample in a study of human T cells and chemical hapten exposure. TCRdb re-derived calls from the RACE reads in MiXCR, one entry per CDR3 protein. The sample shows about 380,000 distinct CDR3 sequences, around 5% of them seen only once. The material sequenced was whole blood, taken in connection with sensitization to the hapten diphenylcyclopropenone (DPC). The receptors come from a woman aged 50 to 60 with alopecia areata. Some clones in this sample may be carry-over from other donors' samples. CDR3s include the opening cysteine and the closing phenylalanine or tryptophan. A D gene is named only where the DNA matches it firmly. Rows may omit the clone size; those that give it use once, few, many or a size class.

v_gene: TRBV2; j_gene: TRBJ2-1; d_gene: .; abundance: many; CDR3nt: TGTGCCAGCAGCTACGACAGGGGAGGCGGGGGACTCAATGAGCAGTTCTTC; CDR3aa: CASSYDRGGGGLNEQFF
v_gene: TRBV3-1; j_gene: TRBJ1-2; d_gene: .; abundance: .; CDR3nt: TGTGCCAGCAGCCAAGAGAGGGTGAGGGCCTGGAATGGCTACACCTTC; CDR3aa: CASSQERVRAWNGYTF
v_gene: TRBV28; j_gene: TRBJ2-7; d_gene: .; abundance: many; CDR3nt: TGTGCCAGCAGTCCTCACTACGAGCAGTACTTC; CDR3aa: CASSPHYEQYF
v_gene: TRBV12-3/TRBV12-4; j_gene: TRBJ2-2; d_gene: TRBD2; abundance: few; CDR3nt: TGTGCCAGCAGTTTACTTAGAGGACTAGCGGGGGGCTCCGGCGGGGAGCTGTTTTTT; CDR3aa: CASSLLRGLAGGSGGELFF
v_gene: TRBV6-5; j_gene: TRBJ2-7; d_gene: .; abundance: few; CDR3nt: TGTGCCAGCAGTTACTCAGGGGGGGCTGCCTCCTACGAGCAGTACTTC; CDR3aa: CASSYSGGAASYEQYF
v_gene: TRBV12-3/TRBV12-4; j_gene: TRBJ2-7; d_gene: .; abundance: few; CDR3nt: TGTGCCAGCAGCCTAAGAAGCGGTGAGTCCGAGCAGTACTTC; CDR3aa: CASSLRSGESEQYF
v_gene: TRBV20-1; j_gene: TRBJ1-5; d_gene: TRBD1; abundance: .; CDR3nt: TGCAGTGCCACGACAGGGGGCGATCAGCCCCAGCATTTT; CDR3aa: CSATTGGDQPQHF
v_gene: TRBV3-1; j_gene: TRBJ1-6; d_gene: .; abundance: few; CDR3nt: TGTGCCAGCAGCCAAGGGGGGGCGAATAATTCACCCCTCCACTTT; CDR3aa: CASSQGGANNSPLHF
v_gene: TRBV6-2/TRBV6-3; j_gene: TRBJ2-1; d_gene: .; abundance: many; CDR3nt: TGTGCCAGCCGACTCAATGCCCGCGGGGGCGTATACAATGAGCAGTTCTTC; CDR3aa: CASRLNARGGVYNEQFF
v_gene: TRBV12-3/TRBV12-4; j_gene: TRBJ2-7; d_gene: TRBD2; abundance: many; CDR3nt: TGTGCCAGCAGTTCGGGGGGGGTGTACGAGCAGTACTTC; CDR3aa: CASSSGGVYEQYF
v_gene: TRBV12-3/TRBV12-4; j_gene: TRBJ2-3; d_gene: TRBD1; abundance: many; CDR3nt: TGTGCCAGCAGTCCCCAGACAGGGGCTAGCACAGATACGCAGTATTTT; CDR3aa: CASSPQTGASTDTQYF
v_gene: TRBV7-9; j_gene: TRBJ1-1; d_gene: .; abundance: many; CDR3nt: TGTGCCAGCAGCTTAGAGGACACTGAAGCTTTCTTT; CDR3aa: CASSLEDTEAFF
v_gene: TRBV27; j_gene: TRBJ1-5; d_gene: TRBD1; abundance: many; CDR3nt: TGTGCCAGCAGTAACCGAGGACAGGGGGCTCAACAGCCCCAGCATTTT; CDR3aa: CASSNRGQGAQQPQHF
v_gene: TRBV6-1; j_gene: TRBJ2-3; d_gene: TRBD2; abundance: many; CDR3nt: TGTGCCAGCAGTGATGGGACTAGATCTGTGGATACGCAGTATTTT; CDR3aa: CASSDGTRSVDTQYF
v_gene: TRBV28; j_gene: TRBJ1-5; d_gene: .; abundance: .; CDR3nt: TGTGCCAGCAGTTTCGCTGGGGCCCAGCCCCAGCATTTT; CDR3aa: CASSFAGAQPQHF
v_gene: TRBV25-1; j_gene: TRBJ2-3; d_gene: .; abundance: few; CDR3nt: TGTGCCAGCAGTGAACCCAGAGGGGTAACAGATACGCAGTATTTT; CDR3aa: CASSEPRGVTDTQYF
v_gene: TRBV12-3/TRBV12-4; j_gene: TRBJ1-1; d_gene: TRBD1; abundance: few; CDR3nt: TGTGCCAGCAGTTTATCTCTCTGGGGGACAGAACTGAACACTGAAGCTTTCTTT; CDR3aa: CASSLSLWGTELNTEAFF
v_gene: TRBV7-6; j_gene: TRBJ2-3; d_gene: TRBD2; abundance: .; CDR3nt: TGTGCCAGCAGCTTCCCCCCCGGGGGGGAGCAGTATTTT; CDR3aa: CASSFPPGGEQYF
v_gene: TRBV7-9; j_gene: TRBJ1-6; d_gene: .; abundance: many; CDR3nt: TGTGCCAGCAGCTTTACAGGGAGTTATTCACCCCTCCACTTT; CDR3aa: CASSFTGSYSPLHF
v_gene: TRBV3-1; j_gene: TRBJ2-7; d_gene: TRBD2; abundance: .; CDR3nt: TGTGCCAGCACCCCCGGACTAGCGTCTCACGAGCAGTACTTC; CDR3aa: CASTPGLASHEQYF
v_gene: TRBV9; j_gene: TRBJ1-1; d_gene: TRBD1; abundance: many; CDR3nt: TGTGCCAGCAGCGTTGAGGGGGCTCTGAACACTGAAGCTTTCTTT; CDR3aa: CASSVEGALNTEAFF
v_gene: TRBV5-1; j_gene: TRBJ2-7; d_gene: TRBD1; abundance: many; CDR3nt: TGCGCCAGCAGCTATAGACAGGGGAACTACGAGCAGTACTTC; CDR3aa: CASSYRQGNYEQYF
v_gene: TRBV11-2; j_gene: TRBJ2-5; d_gene: TRBD2; abundance: many; CDR3nt: TGTGCCAGCAGCTCCTCCAGGACTAGCGGACAGCCCCAGTACTTC; CDR3aa: CASSSSRTSGQPQYF
v_gene: TRBV27; j_gene: TRBJ2-3; d_gene: .; abundance: .; CDR3nt: TGTGCCAGCAGTTTTTCAGGGGGGATGGTTACGCAGTATTTT; CDR3aa: CASSFSGGMVTQYF
v_gene: TRBV20-1; j_gene: TRBJ1-2; d_gene: .; abundance: few; CDR3nt: TGCAGTGCTACCTCCAGGGAAAGTAACTATGGCTACACCTTC; CDR3aa: CSATSRESNYGYTF
v_gene: TRBV29-1; j_gene: TRBJ2-1; d_gene: .; abundance: many; CDR3nt: TGCAGCACTGACCACCCAACATCGGATGAGCAGTTCTTC; CDR3aa: CSTDHPTSDEQFF
v_gene: TRBV7-2; j_gene: TRBJ1-1; d_gene: .; abundance: .; CDR3nt: TGTGCCAGCAGTTTTACGGGGGGCGCAACTGAAGCTTTCTTT; CDR3aa: CASSFTGGATEAFF
v_gene: TRBV27; j_gene: TRBJ2-7; d_gene: TRBD2; abundance: many; CDR3nt: TGTGCCAGTGCGACTAGCGGGTCGTCCTACGAGCAGTACTTC; CDR3aa: CASATSGSSYEQYF
v_gene: TRBV2; j_gene: TRBJ2-6; d_gene: .; abundance: .; CDR3nt: TGTGCCAGCAGTTATGGGGGTGACAACGTCCTGACTTTC; CDR3aa: CASSYGGDNVLTF
v_gene: TRBV21-1; j_gene: TRBJ1-1; d_gene: .; abundance: many; CDR3nt: TGTGCCAGCACCACGGGGCAGCTGAACACTGAAGCTTTCTTT; CDR3aa: CASTTGQLNTEAFF
v_gene: TRBV7-8; j_gene: TRBJ1-3; d_gene: .; abundance: many; CDR3nt: TGTGCCAGCATGGGGGACACCATATATTTT; CDR3aa: CASMGDTIYF
v_gene: TRBV6-6; j_gene: TRBJ2-7; d_gene: .; abundance: once; CDR3nt: TGTGCCAGCAGTGATCAGGGAAAATACTCCTACGAGCAGTACTTC; CDR3aa: CASSDQGKYSYEQYF
v_gene: TRBV19; j_gene: TRBJ2-7; d_gene: .; abundance: few; CDR3nt: TGTGCCAGTAGTATCGCACAATTCTCCTACGAGCAGTACTTC; CDR3aa: CASSIAQFSYEQYF
v_gene: TRBV12-3/TRBV12-4; j_gene: TRBJ2-2; d_gene: .; abundance: many; CDR3nt: TGTGCCAGCAGTCGCTTAGCCGGGGAGCTGTTTTTT; CDR3aa: CASSRLAGELFF
v_gene: TRBV20-1; j_gene: TRBJ1-2; d_gene: .; abundance: many; CDR3nt: TGCAGTGCTGAGGAGATCAGACTCAACTATGGCTACACCTTC; CDR3aa: CSAEEIRLNYGYTF
v_gene: TRBV27; j_gene: TRBJ1-5; d_gene: .; abundance: few; CDR3nt: TGTGCCAGCAGGGAGTTTAGTAGGTTGGTGAGCAATCAGCCCCAGCATTTT; CDR3aa: CASREFSRLVSNQPQHF
v_gene: TRBV10-3; j_gene: TRBJ2-3; d_gene: TRBD2; abundance: many; CDR3nt: TGTGCCATCAGTGGGACTAGCGGCCTCCCGAAAGATACGGGGTGCTTT; CDR3aa: CAISGTSGLPKDTGCF
v_gene: TRBV10-3; j_gene: TRBJ1-1; d_gene: .; abundance: many; CDR3nt: TGTGCCATCAGCCTCCGGGGGGAAGACACTGAAGCTTTCTTT; CDR3aa: CAISLRGEDTEAFF
v_gene: TRBV28; j_gene: TRBJ1-5; d_gene: TRBD1; abundance: few; CDR3nt: TGTGCCAGCAGTTTACGGTCAGGGGGTCAGCCCCAGCATTTT; CDR3aa: CASSLRSGGQPQHF
v_gene: TRBV12-3/TRBV12-4; j_gene: TRBJ1-5; d_gene: .; abundance: many; CDR3nt: TGTGCCAGCACCGGACAGTACAATCAGCCCCAGCATTTT; CDR3aa: CASTGQYNQPQHF
v_gene: TRBV20-1; j_gene: TRBJ1-5; d_gene: .; abundance: few; CDR3nt: TGCAGTGCTAGTCAAGGGGCAGGCAATCAGCCCCAGCATTTT; CDR3aa: CSASQGAGNQPQHF
v_gene: TRBV5-4; j_gene: TRBJ2-3; d_gene: TRBD2; abundance: many; CDR3nt: TGTGCCACCCACGGGGCGCTAGCGGGGGGGCCAGTGGATACGCAGTATTTT; CDR3aa: CATHGALAGGPVDTQYF